The clone carrying this T cell receptor beta chain has just a few counts. TCRdb passed the reads through MiXCR, listing each CDR3 protein once. The data show under 150,000 distinct CDR3 sequences, roughly 9% seen once. CDR3 length equals 12 residues. V was shortened by 6 bases and J by 7 bases, with 16 bases between the two germline ends. Germline CDR1 is DFQATT and CDR2 is SNEGSKA (reference sequence). The data derive from a study of T cell repertoires in cytomegalovirus infection. This TCR derives from a human donor in good health (CMV status not recorded). Some clones in this sample may be carry-over from other donors' samples. Sequenced input: PBMCs. This chain uses TRBV20-1 with TRBJ2-7, with D possibly being TRBD2 (6 bases). The CDR3, as DNA: TGCAGTGCGAACTTACTAGCCCGGGAGCAGTACTTC. Its protein is CSANLLAREQYF.